Each of the 4 T cell receptor beta chains below was sequenced from the same sample in a study of CD8 T cells in ankylosing spondylitis. Study-wide findings and caveats: It appeared that ankylosing spondylitis blood was characterized by a TCR beta motif of several highly homologous variants.

The antigens these receptors bind are not known. TCRdb fed the 5' RACE reads into MiXCR, producing one record per CDR3 protein. The sample lists some 700,000 distinct CDR3 sequences; under 20% were seen once. Specimen: blood, either unsorted or a sorted T cell fraction (not recorded which). The source is a male donor with ankylosing spondylitis.

This clonotype was observed a handful of times. This rearrangement joins TRBV12-3 or TRBV12-4 to TRBJ2-3, with a tentative D call TRBD1 (5 bases). The V end lost 0 bases, the J end lost 0 bases, and 7 bases lay between the germline ends. This CDR3 comprises 15 residues. CDR3 region: CASSLAGHSTDTQYF. CDR3 in DNA: TGTGCCAGCAGTTTAGCGGGGCATAGCACAGATACGCAGTATTTT.

This clonotype came up a few times. V usage is TRBV20-1 and J usage is TRBJ1-5, with D maybe TRBD1 (6 bases). CDR3 size: 15 residues. The V and J ends lost 0 bases and 2 bases respectively, with 11 bases between them. Germline V gives CDR1 DFQATT, CDR2 SNEGSKA (reference sequence). This CDR3 reads CSARDLDRRNQPQHF. CDR3 sequence (DNA): TGCAGTGCTAGAGATCTGGACAGACGCAATCAGCCCCAGCATTTT.

This clonotype was seen just once. As the CDR3 is not closed by the conserved phenylalanine or tryptophan, this likely results from a read error. The chain joins TRBV28 to TRBJ2-1; TRBD1 or TRBD2 may be the D gene (5 bases each). The CDR3 runs 15 residues. V lost 3 bases and J 6 bases, leaving 15 bases between the germline ends. Germline V lookup: CDR1 MDHEN, CDR2 SYDVKM. DNA of the CDR3: TGTGCCAGCAGTTTTGGTGGGACCCTCCCCAATGAGCAGTTCTTA. Translation gives CASSFGGTLPNEQFL.

The CDR3 DNA follows: TGCGCCAGCAGCTTGGGATTGTGGCAGACGTCTGAAGCTTTCTTT. This gives the protein CASSLGLWQTSEAFF. This sequence joins TRBV5-1 and TRBJ1-1; no firm D call. The V end lost 0 bases, the J end lost 6 bases, and 15 bases lay between the germline ends. The CDR3 is 15 residues long. Germline lookup yields CDR1 SGHRS and CDR2 YFSETQ.